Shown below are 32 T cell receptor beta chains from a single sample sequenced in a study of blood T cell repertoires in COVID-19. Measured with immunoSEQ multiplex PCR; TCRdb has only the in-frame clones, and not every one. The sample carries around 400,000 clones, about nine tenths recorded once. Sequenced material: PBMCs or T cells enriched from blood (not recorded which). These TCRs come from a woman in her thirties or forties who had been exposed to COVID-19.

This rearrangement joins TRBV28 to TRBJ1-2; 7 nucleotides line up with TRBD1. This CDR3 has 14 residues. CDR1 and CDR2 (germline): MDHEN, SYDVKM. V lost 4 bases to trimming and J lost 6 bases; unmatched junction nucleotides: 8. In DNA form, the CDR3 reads TGTGCCAGCAGTTATGAGAGGGGGCGGGATGGCTACACCTTC. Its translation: CASSYERGRDGYTF.

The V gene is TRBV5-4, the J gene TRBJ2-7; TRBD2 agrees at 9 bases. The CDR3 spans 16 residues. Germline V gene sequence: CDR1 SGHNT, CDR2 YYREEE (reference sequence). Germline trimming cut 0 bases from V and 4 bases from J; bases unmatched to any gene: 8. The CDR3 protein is CASSLDLAGVGYEQYF. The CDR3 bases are TGTGCCAGCAGCTTGGACTTAGCGGGAGTAGGGTACGAGCAGTACTTC. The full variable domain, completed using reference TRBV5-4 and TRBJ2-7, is ETGVTQSPTHLIKTRGQQVTLRCSSQSGHNTVSWYQQALGQGPQFIFQYYREEENGRGNFPPRFSGLQFPNYSSELNVNALELDDSALYLCASSLDLAGVGYEQYFGPGTRLTVT.

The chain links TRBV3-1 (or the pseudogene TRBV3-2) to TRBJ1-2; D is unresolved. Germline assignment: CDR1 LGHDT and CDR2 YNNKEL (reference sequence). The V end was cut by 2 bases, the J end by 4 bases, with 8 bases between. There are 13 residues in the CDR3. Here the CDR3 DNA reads TGTGCCAGCAGCCAAAGCGGTTCCTATGGCTACACCTTC. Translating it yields CASSQSGSYGYTF.

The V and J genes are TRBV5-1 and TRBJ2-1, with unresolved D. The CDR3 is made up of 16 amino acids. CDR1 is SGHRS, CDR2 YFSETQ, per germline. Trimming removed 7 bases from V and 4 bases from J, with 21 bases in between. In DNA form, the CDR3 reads TGCGCCAGCGGTCCCCGCGCGGCCCTGCGGTACAATGAGCAGTTCTTC. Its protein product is CASGPRAALRYNEQFF.

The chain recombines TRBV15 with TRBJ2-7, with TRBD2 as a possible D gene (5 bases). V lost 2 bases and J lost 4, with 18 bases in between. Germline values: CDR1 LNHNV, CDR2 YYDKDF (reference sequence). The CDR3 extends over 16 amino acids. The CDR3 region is CATSRKERAASYEQYF. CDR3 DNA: TGTGCCACCAGCAGAAAAGAGCGAGCGGCTTCGTACGAGCAGTACTTC.

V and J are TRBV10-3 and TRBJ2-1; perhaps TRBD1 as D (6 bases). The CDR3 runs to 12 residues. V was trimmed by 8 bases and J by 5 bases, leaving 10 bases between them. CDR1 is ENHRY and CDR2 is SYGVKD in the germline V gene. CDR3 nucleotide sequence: TGTGCCATCTCGGGACAAAACAATGAGCAGTTCTTC. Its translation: CAISGQNNEQFF.

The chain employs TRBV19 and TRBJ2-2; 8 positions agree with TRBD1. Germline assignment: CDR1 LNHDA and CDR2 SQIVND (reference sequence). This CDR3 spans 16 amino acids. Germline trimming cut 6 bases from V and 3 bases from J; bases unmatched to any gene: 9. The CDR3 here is CASRRQGARYTGELFF. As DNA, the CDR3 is TGTGCCAGTAGACGCCAGGGGGCTAGGTACACCGGGGAGCTGTTTTTT.

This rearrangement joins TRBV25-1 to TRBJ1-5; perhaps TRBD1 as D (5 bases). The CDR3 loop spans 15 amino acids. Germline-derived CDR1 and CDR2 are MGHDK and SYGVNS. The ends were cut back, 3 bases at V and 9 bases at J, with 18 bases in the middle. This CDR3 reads CASSEGRAVGGPQHF. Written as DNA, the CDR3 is TGTGCCAGCAGTGAGGGAAGGGCGGTCGGGGGGCCCCAGCATTTT.

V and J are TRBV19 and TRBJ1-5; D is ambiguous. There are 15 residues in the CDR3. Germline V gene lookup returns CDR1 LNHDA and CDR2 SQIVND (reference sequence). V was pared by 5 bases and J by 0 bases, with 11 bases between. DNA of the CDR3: TGTGCCAGTAGTTCGCGGGGATATAGCAATCAGCCCCAGCATTTT. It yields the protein CASSSRGYSNQPQHF.

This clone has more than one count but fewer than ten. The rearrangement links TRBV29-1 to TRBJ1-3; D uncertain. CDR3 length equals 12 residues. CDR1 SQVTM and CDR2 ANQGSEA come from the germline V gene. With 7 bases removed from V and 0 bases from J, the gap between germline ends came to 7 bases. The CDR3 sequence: CSGGSSGNTIYF. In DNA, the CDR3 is TGCAGCGGCGGTTCCTCTGGAAACACCATATATTTT.

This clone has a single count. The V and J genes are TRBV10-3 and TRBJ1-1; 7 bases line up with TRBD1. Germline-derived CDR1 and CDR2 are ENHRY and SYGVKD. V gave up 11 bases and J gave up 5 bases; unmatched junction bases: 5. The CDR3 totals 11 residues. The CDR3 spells CAVTGMTEAFF. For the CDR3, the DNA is TGTGCCGTGACAGGGATGACTGAAGCTTTCTTT.

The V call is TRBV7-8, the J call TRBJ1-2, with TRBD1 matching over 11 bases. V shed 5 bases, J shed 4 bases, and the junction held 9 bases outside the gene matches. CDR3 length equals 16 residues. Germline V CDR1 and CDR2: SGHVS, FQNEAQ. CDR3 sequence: CASSPRTGGFSYGYTF. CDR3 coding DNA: TGTGCCAGCAGCCCACGGACAGGGGGCTTTTCCTATGGCTACACCTTC.

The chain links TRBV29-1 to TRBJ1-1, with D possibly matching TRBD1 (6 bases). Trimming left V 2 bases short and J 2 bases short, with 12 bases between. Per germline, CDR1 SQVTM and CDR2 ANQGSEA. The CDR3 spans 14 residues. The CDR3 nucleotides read TGCAGCGTTGAACTAGGACAGCAAAACACTGAAGCTTTCTTT. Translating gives CSVELGQQNTEAFF.

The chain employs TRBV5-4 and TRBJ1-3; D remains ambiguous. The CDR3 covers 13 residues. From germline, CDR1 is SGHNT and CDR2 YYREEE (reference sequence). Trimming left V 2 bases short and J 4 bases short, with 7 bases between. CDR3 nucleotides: TGTGCCAGCAGCTTCTCAGAAGGAAACACCATATATTTT. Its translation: CASSFSEGNTIYF.

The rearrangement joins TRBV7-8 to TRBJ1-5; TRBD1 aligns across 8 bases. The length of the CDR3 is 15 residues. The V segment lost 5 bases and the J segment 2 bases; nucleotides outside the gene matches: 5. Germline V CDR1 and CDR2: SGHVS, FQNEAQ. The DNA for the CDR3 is TGTGCCAGCAGCCCACCGGGACAGGGCAATCAGCCCCAGCATTTT. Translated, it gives CASSPPGQGNQPQHF.

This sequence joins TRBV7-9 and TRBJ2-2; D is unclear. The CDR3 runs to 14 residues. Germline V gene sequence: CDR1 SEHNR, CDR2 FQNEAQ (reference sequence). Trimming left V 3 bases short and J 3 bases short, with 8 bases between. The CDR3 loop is CASSFPLYTGELFF. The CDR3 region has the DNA TGTGCCAGCAGCTTCCCCCTATACACCGGGGAGCTGTTTTTT.

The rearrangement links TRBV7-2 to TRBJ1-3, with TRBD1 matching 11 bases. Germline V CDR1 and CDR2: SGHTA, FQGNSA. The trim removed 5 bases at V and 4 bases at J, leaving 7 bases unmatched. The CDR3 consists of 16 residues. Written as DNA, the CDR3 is TGTGCCAGCAGCCTTAGGGACAGGGGGGGAGGAAACACCATATATTTT. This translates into CASSLRDRGGGNTIYF.

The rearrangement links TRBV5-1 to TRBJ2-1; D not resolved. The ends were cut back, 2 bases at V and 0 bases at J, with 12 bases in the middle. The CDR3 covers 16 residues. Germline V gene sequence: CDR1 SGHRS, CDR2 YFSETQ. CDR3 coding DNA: TGCGCCAGCAGCTTAAATCCTACGCTCTCCTACAATGAGCAGTTCTTC. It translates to CASSLNPTLSYNEQFF.

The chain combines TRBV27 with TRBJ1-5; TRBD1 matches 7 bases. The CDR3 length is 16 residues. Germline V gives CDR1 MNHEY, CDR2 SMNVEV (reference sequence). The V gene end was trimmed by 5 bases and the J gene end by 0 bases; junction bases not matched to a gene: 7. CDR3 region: CASSPFYRGSNQPQHF. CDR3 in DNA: TGTGCCAGCAGTCCTTTCTACAGGGGTAGCAATCAGCCCCAGCATTTT.

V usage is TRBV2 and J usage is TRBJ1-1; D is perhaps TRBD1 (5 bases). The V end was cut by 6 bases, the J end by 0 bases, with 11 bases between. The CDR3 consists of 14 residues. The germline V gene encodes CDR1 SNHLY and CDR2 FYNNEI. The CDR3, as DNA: TGTGCCAGCAGGGCAGGGCGTATGAACACTGAAGCTTTCTTT. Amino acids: CASRAGRMNTEAFF.

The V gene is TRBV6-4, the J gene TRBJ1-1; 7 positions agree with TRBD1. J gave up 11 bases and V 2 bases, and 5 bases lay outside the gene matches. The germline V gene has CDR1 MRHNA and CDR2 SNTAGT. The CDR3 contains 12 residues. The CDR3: CASSDLKGAAFF. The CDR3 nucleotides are TGTGCCAGCAGTGACCTAAAGGGGGCGGCTTTCTTT.

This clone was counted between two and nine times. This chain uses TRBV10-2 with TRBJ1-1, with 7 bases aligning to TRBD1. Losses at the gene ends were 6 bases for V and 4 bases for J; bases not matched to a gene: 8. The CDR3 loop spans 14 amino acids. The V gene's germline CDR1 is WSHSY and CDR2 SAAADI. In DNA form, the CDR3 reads TGCGCCAGCAGCTCCTTGACAGGGCGCACTGAAGCTTTCTTT. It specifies CASSSLTGRTEAFF.

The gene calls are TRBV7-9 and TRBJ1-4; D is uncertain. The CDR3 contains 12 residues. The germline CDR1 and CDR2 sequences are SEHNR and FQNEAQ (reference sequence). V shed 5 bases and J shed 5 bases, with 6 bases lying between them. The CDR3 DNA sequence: TGTGCCAGCAGCGCGCGAAATGAAAAACTGTTTTTT. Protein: CASSARNEKLFF.

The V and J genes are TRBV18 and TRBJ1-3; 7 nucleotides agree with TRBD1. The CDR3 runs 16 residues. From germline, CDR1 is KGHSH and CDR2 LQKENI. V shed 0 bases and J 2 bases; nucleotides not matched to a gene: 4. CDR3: CASSPPSRGAGNTIYF. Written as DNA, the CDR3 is TGTGCCAGCTCACCACCGTCCAGGGGGGCTGGAAACACCATATATTTT.

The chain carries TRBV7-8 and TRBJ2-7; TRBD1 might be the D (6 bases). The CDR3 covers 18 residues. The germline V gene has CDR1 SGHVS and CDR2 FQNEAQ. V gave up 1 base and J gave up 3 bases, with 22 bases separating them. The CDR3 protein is CASSLEGQGLLKFYEQYF. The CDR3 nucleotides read TGTGCCAGCAGCTTAGAGGGCCAGGGGCTCTTGAAGTTCTACGAGCAGTACTTC. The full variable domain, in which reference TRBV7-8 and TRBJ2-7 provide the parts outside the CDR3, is GAGVSQSPRYKVAKRGQDVALRCDPISGHVSLFWYQQALGQGPEFLTYFQNEAQLDKSGLPSDRFFAERPEGSVSTLKIQRTQQEDSAVYLCASSLEGQGLLKFYEQYFGPGTRLTVT.

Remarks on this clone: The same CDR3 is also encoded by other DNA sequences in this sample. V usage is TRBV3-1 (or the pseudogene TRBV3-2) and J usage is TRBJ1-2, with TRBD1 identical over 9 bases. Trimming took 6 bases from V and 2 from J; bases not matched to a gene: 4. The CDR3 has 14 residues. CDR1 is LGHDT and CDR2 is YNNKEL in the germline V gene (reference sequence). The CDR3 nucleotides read TGTGCCAGCAGTCAGGGGACAGGGAACTATGGCTACACCTTC. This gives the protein CASSQGTGNYGYTF.

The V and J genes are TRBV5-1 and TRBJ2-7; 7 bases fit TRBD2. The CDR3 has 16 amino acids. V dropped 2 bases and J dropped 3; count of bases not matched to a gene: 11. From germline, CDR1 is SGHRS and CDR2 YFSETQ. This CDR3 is CASSFDSSGIFYEQYF. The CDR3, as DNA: TGCGCCAGCAGCTTTGATTCTAGCGGTATCTTCTACGAGCAGTACTTC.

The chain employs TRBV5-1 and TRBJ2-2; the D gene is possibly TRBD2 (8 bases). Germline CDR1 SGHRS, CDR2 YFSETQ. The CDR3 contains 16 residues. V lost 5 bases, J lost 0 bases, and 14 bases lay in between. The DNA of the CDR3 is TGCGCCAGCAGTCGGGAGGGGGCGGCGAACACCGGGGAGCTGTTTTTT. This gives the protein CASSREGAANTGELFF. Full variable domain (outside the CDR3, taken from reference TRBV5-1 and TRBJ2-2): KAGVTQTPRYLIKTRGQQVTLSCSPISGHRSVSWYQQTPGQGLQFLFEYFSETQRNKGNFPGRFSGRQFSNSRSEMNVSTLELGDSALYLCASSREGAANTGELFFGEGSRLTVL.

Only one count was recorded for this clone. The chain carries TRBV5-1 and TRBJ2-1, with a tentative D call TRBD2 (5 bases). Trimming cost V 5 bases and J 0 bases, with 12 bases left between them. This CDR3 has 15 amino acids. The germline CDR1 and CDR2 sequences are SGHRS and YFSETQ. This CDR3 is CASSRDGSSYNEQFF. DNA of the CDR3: TGCGCCAGCAGTCGGGATGGGTCCTCCTACAATGAGCAGTTCTTC. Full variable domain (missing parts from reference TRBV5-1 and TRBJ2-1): KAGVTQTPRYLIKTRGQQVTLSCSPISGHRSVSWYQQTPGQGLQFLFEYFSETQRNKGNFPGRFSGRQFSNSRSEMNVSTLELGDSALYLCASSRDGSSYNEQFFGPGTRLTVL.

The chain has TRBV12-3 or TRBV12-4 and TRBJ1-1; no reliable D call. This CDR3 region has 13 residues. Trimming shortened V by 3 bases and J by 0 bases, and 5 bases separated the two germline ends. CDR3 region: CASSFSLNTEAFF. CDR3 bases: TGTGCCAGCAGTTTTTCATTGAACACTGAAGCTTTCTTT.

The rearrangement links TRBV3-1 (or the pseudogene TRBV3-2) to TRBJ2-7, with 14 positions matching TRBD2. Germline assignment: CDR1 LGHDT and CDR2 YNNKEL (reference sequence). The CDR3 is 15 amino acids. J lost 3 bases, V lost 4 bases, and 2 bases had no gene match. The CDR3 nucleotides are TGTGCCAGCAGCCCCGGACTAGCGGGAGGCTACGAGCAGTACTTC. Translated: CASSPGLAGGYEQYF.

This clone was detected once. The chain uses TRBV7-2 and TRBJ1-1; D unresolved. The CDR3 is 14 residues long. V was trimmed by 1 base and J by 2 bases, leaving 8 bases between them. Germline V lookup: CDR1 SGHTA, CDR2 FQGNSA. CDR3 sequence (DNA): TGTGCCAGCAGCTTAGGAGTTCTTAACACTGAAGCTTTCTTT. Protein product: CASSLGVLNTEAFF.